The rows below give T cell receptor beta chains drawn from one sample of a study of T cell responses to AZD1222 COVID-19 vaccine. TCRdb's copy holds only in-frame clones and misses some; the assay was immunoSEQ multiplex PCR. This table has more than 95,000 clones, almost 95% appearing once. The specimen was peripheral blood, collected 28 days after the second AZD1222 dose. These receptors all stem from an adult who received the AZD1222 COVID-19 vaccine. Both conserved end residues are part of each CDR3. A D gene is named only where the DNA matches it firmly. Size tells how often a clone was seen (once, few, many) or the class of an expanded clone, and some rows leave it out.

j_gene | v_gene | abundance | d_gene | CDR3aa | CDR3nt
TRBJ1-5 | TRBV6-5 | . | . | CASSHPPGGQPQHF | TGTGCCAGCAGCCACCCCCCGGGAGGCCAGCCCCAGCATTTT
TRBJ2-3 | TRBV6-5 | . | . | CASRPFISTDTQYF | TGTGCCAGCAGGCCTTTTATTAGCACAGATACGCAGTATTTT
TRBJ2-2 | TRBV30 | . | . | CAWSVDGLTGELFF | TGTGCCTGGAGTGTCGACGGGCTGACCGGGGAGCTGTTTTTT
TRBJ1-2 | TRBV18 | . | . | CASSPTDGYGYTF | TGTGCCAGCTCACCGACAGATGGCTATGGCTACACCTTC
TRBJ1-3 | TRBV10-2 | . | . | CASSEAGGSGNTIYF | TGCGCCAGCAGTGAGGCGGGGGGCTCTGGAAACACCATATATTTT
TRBJ2-5 | TRBV4-1 | . | TRBD2 | CASSQEWLAGGDETQYF | TGCGCCAGCAGCCAAGAGTGGCTAGCGGGAGGTGATGAGACCCAGTACTTC
TRBJ1-2 | TRBV9 | few | TRBD1 | CASSITGTDGYTF | TGTGCCAGCAGTATAACCGGGACAGATGGCTACACCTTC
TRBJ2-5 | TRBV5-6 | . | TRBD1 | CASSPTGGAETQYF | TGTGCCAGCAGCCCGACAGGGGGCGCCGAGACCCAGTACTTC
TRBJ2-1 | TRBV20-1 | few | . | CSARWAGLRFF | TGCAGTGCTAGATGGGCAGGACTACGGTTCTTC
TRBJ2-7 | TRBV29-1 | . | . | CSVGASDLHEQYF | TGCAGCGTCGGGGCCTCGGACCTCCACGAGCAGTACTTC
TRBJ2-1 | TRBV2 | . | . | CATLDPIPGPYNEQFF | TGTGCCACCCTAGACCCGATTCCGGGGCCCTACAATGAGCAGTTCTTC
TRBJ2-7 | TRBV15 | . | . | CATSGGYEQYF | TGTGCCACCAGCGGGGGCTACGAGCAGTACTTC
TRBJ2-5 | TRBV28 | . | . | CASSLQRNQETQYF | TGTGCCAGCAGTTTACAGCGGAACCAAGAGACCCAGTACTTC
TRBJ2-7 | TRBV5-1 | . | . | CASSLEASSYEQYF | TGCGCCAGCAGCTTGGAGGCCAGCTCCTACGAGCAGTACTTC
TRBJ2-1 | TRBV4-1 | . | . | CASSQEGHWRSSYNEQFF | TGCGCCAGCAGCCAAGAAGGCCACTGGCGTTCCTCCTACAATGAGCAGTTCTTC
TRBJ1-1 | TRBV5-3 | once | . | CARSLTPNTEAFF | TGTGCCAGAAGCTTGACCCCGAACACTGAAGCTTTCTTT
TRBJ1-5 | TRBV29-1 | . | . | CSVGSGEGQPQHF | TGCAGCGTTGGTTCAGGGGAGGGTCAGCCCCAGCATTTT
TRBJ1-1 | TRBV2 | . | . | CASSVTDNTEAFF | TGTGCCAGCAGTGTAACAGATAACACTGAAGCTTTCTTT
TRBJ2-2 | TRBV5-1 | . | TRBD2 | CASSLGSGTGGELFF | TGCGCCAGCAGCTTGGGTAGCGGGACCGGCGGGGAGCTGTTTTTT
TRBJ1-4 | TRBV30 | . | . | CAWSPGGLEKLFF | TGTGCCTGGAGCCCGGGGGGGCTAGAAAAACTGTTTTTT
TRBJ1-1 | TRBV4-1 | once | TRBD1 | CASSQGTGGMRTEAFF | TGCGCCAGCAGCCAAGGGACAGGGGGGATGAGGACTGAAGCTTTCTTT
TRBJ2-2 | TRBV5-1 | once | TRBD1 | CASSRGQGEGTGELFF | TGCGCCAGCAGCCGGGGCCAGGGGGAAGGCACCGGGGAGCTGTTTTTT
TRBJ2-3 | TRBV14 | . | TRBD2 | CASSQDVAGRNHFGTDTQYF | TGTGCCAGCAGCCAAGATGTCGCCGGGAGGAACCACTTTGGCACAGATACGCAGTATTTT
TRBJ1-1 | TRBV7-9 | . | . | CASSPGQPYTEAFF | TGTGCCAGCAGCCCGGGACAACCTTACACTGAAGCTTTCTTT
TRBJ1-1 | TRBV5-8 | . | TRBD1 | CASSPGTANTEAFF | TGTGCCAGCAGCCCCGGGACAGCGAACACTGAAGCTTTCTTT
TRBJ2-1 | TRBV27 | . | TRBD2 | CASSRRKSGITYNEQFF | TGTGCCAGCAGTCGTAGAAAAAGCGGGATTACCTACAATGAGCAGTTCTTC
TRBJ2-1 | TRBV5-1 | few | . | CASSSSSSGLFSEQFF | TGCGCCAGCAGCTCCAGTTCTAGTGGGCTTTTTAGTGAGCAGTTCTTC
TRBJ1-2 | TRBV2 | . | . | CASPRGRSYGYTF | TGTGCCAGCCCACGGGGGAGGTCCTATGGCTACACCTTC
TRBJ1-1 | TRBV23-1 | . | . | CASSQSLSVAFF | TGCGCCAGCAGTCAATCTCTATCTGTAGCTTTCTTT
TRBJ2-1 | TRBV11-2 | . | . | CASSLAERYNEQFF | TGTGCCAGCAGCTTAGCGGAACGCTACAATGAGCAGTTCTTC
TRBJ2-1 | TRBV24-1 | . | TRBD2 | CATSDPSGISTLNHEQFF | TGTGCCACCAGTGACCCTAGCGGGATTTCAACCCTCAACCATGAGCAGTTCTTC
TRBJ2-3 | TRBV27 | . | . | CASVGPSLRDTQYF | TGTGCCAGCGTCGGTCCCTCCCTACGAGATACGCAGTATTTT
TRBJ2-7 | TRBV2 | . | TRBD2 | CASRKRELDYEQYF | TGTGCCAGCAGGAAGCGGGAGCTCGATTACGAGCAGTACTTC
TRBJ2-3 | TRBV29-1 | once | TRBD2 | CSELAGVTDTQYF | TGCAGCGAACTAGCGGGAGTAACAGATACGCAGTATTTT
TRBJ1-4 | TRBV30 | . | . | CAWSGGRSSNEKLFF | TGTGCCTGGAGCGGGGGGAGGTCGTCTAATGAAAAACTGTTTTTT
TRBJ2-7 | TRBV6-5 | . | TRBD2 | CASSPSGVTYEQYF | TGTGCCAGCAGTCCTAGCGGGGTTACCTACGAGCAGTACTTC
TRBJ2-3 | TRBV6-4 | . | . | CASSRSQGDTQYF | TGTGCCAGCAGTAGATCCCAGGGGGATACGCAGTATTTT
TRBJ1-1 | TRBV28 | . | TRBD1 | CASIPSGTVNTEAFF | TGTGCCAGCATCCCATCTGGGACAGTGAACACTGAAGCTTTCTTT
TRBJ2-5 | TRBV10-3 | . | TRBD2 | CAISDGRDPRETQYF | TGTGCCATCAGTGATGGGAGGGACCCCCGGGAGACCCAGTACTTC
TRBJ2-7 | TRBV28 | . | . | CATAGANSYEQYF | TGTGCCACCGCCGGGGCAAACTCCTACGAGCAGTACTTC
TRBJ2-5 | TRBV27 | . | . | CASSRLVQETQYF | TGTGCCAGCAGTCGACTAGTCCAAGAGACCCAGTACTTC
TRBJ1-2 | TRBV4-1 | . | . | CASSQDPAGNYGYTF | TGCGCCAGCAGCCAAGATCCGGCAGGCAACTATGGCTACACCTTC
TRBJ1-6 | TRBV7-2 | . | TRBD1 | CASSYRAGGLNSPLHF | TGTGCCAGCAGCTATAGGGCAGGGGGTTTGAATTCACCCCTCCACTTT
TRBJ2-7 | TRBV7-3 | . | TRBD2 | CASSLERGIYEQYF | TGTGCCAGCAGCTTAGAGCGGGGGATTTACGAGCAGTACTTC
TRBJ2-1 | TRBV28 | . | TRBD2 | CASSFGDPAGISYNEQFF | TGTGCCAGCAGTTTTGGAGACCCAGCGGGAATCTCCTACAATGAGCAGTTCTTC
TRBJ1-1 | TRBV7-2 | . | . | CASSLGDYGEAFF | TGTGCCAGCAGCTTAGGGGATTATGGTGAAGCTTTCTTT
TRBJ2-3 | TRBV7-5 | . | . | CARSLGVDCTDTQYF | TGTGCCAGAAGCTTAGGTGTAGATTGCACAGATACGCAGTATTTT
TRBJ2-7 | TRBV18 | . | . | CASSGDPLTYEQYF | TGTGCCAGCTCAGGGGACCCCCTTACCTACGAGCAGTACTTC
TRBJ1-5 | TRBV2 | . | . | CASSEDWLSQPQHF | TGTGCCAGCAGTGAAGATTGGTTAAGTCAGCCCCAGCATTTT
TRBJ2-4 | TRBV23-1 | . | . | CASSQEPKLAKNIQYF | TGCGCCAGCAGTCAAGAGCCTAAACTAGCCAAAAACATTCAGTACTTC
TRBJ1-5 | TRBV18 | . | TRBD1 | CASSPSAGGNNQPQHF | TGTGCCAGCTCACCATCGGCAGGGGGGAACAATCAGCCCCAGCATTTT
TRBJ2-1 | TRBV5-1 | . | TRBD2 | CASSLGGGRPDEQFF | TGCGCCAGCAGCTTGGGGGGAGGGCGTCCCGATGAGCAGTTCTTC
TRBJ1-1 | TRBV6-5 | . | . | CASRPIQVLPEAFF | TGTGCCAGCAGGCCCATTCAGGTTTTGCCTGAAGCTTTCTTT
TRBJ1-2 | TRBV5-1 | . | TRBD1 | CASSFLTGGADYGYTF | TGCGCCAGCAGCTTCCTTACAGGGGGCGCCGACTATGGCTACACCTTC
TRBJ1-2 | TRBV7-3 | . | TRBD1 | CASSWDRNNGYTF | TGTGCCAGCAGCTGGGACAGGAACAATGGCTACACCTTC
TRBJ2-7 | TRBV5-6 | . | . | CASSFIGADVGEQYF | TGTGCCAGCAGTTTCATCGGGGCCGACGTGGGCGAGCAGTACTTC
TRBJ2-5 | TRBV18 | . | TRBD2 | CASSPGAGVGETQYF | TGTGCCAGCTCACCCGGAGCGGGAGTAGGGGAGACCCAGTACTTC
TRBJ1-6 | TRBV14 | . | TRBD1 | CASSQDRGNSPLHF | TGTGCCAGCAGCCAAGACAGGGGGAATTCACCCCTCCACTTT
TRBJ1-3 | TRBV19 | once | . | CASSSQGRSGNTIYF | TGTGCCAGTAGTTCCCAGGGCCGCTCTGGAAACACCATATATTTT